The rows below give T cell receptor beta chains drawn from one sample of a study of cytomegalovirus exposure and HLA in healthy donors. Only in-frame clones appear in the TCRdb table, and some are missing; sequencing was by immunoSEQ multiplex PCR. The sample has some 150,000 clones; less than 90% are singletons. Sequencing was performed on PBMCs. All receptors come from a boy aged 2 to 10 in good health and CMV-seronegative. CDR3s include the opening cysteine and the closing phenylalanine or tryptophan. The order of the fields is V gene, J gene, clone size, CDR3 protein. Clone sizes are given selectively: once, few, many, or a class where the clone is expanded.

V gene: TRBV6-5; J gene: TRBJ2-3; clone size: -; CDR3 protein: CASQHKTGATDTQYF
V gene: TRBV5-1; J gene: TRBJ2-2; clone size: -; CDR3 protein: CASSLSGRSSTGELFF
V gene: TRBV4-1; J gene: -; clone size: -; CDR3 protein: CASSQDGQGPYEQYF
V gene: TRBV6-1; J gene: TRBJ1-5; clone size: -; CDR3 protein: CASRPGQGNNQPQHF
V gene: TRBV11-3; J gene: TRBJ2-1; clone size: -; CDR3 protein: CASSSGLSYNEQFF
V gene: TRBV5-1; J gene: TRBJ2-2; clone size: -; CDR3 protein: CASSLVGVVGELFF
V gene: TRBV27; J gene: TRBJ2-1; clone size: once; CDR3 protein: CASSLSRLANYNEQFF
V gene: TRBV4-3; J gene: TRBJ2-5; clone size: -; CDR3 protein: CASSQVGDSTQIYF
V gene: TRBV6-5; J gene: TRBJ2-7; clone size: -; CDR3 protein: CASSRDISYEQYF
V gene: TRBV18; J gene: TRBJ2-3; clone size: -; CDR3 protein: CASSPLEGSADTQYF
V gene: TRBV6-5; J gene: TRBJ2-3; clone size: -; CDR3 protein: CASTKRGNTDTQYF
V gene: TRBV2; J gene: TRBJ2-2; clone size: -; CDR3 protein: CASIGQRHTGELFF
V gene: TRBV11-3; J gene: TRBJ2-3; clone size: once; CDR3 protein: CASSSGGTQYF
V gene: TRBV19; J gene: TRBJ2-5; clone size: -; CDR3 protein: CASSPPEQETQYF
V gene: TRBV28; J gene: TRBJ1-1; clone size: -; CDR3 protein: CASQQAPNTEAFF
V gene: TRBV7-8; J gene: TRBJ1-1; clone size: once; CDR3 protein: CASSIRRTGGDVITEAFF
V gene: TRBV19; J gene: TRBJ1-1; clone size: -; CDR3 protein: CATLSRGMNTEAFF
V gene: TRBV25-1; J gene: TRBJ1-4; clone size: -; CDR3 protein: CASSDPDRGINEKLFF
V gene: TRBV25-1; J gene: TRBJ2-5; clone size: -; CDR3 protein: CASSELTGQETQYF
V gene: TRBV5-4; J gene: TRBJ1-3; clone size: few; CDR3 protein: CASSLEQDGNTIYF
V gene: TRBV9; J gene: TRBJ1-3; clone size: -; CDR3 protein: CASSSILPSSGNTIYF
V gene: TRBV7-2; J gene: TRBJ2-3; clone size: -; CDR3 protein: CASSSSSTDTQYF
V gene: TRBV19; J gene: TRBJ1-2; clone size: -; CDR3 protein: CASTRRWPVNYGYTF
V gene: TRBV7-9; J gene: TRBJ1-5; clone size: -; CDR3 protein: CASSSQGNQPQHF
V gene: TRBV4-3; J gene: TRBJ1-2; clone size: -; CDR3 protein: CASSQGTGGINYGYTF
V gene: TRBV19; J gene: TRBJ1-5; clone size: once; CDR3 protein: CASSIGSLRGRPSRGGSNQPQHF
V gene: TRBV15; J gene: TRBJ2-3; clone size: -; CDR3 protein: CATSRAGAGDTQYF
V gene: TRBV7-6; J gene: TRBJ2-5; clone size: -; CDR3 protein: CASSLERGRPQTQYF
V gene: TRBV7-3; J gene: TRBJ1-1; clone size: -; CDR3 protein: CASSLTSIMNTEAFF
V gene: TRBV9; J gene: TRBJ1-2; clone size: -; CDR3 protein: CASSVGTVYGYTF
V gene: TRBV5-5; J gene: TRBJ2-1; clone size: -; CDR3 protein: CASSVDSYNEQFF
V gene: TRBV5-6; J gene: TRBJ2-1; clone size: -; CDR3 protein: CASSYRLRHNEQFF
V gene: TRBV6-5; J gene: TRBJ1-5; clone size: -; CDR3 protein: CASSYRSGPQHF
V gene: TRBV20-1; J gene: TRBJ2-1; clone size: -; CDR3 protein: CSAKPFGEQFF
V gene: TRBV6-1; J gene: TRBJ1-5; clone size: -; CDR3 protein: CASGGQNNQPQHF